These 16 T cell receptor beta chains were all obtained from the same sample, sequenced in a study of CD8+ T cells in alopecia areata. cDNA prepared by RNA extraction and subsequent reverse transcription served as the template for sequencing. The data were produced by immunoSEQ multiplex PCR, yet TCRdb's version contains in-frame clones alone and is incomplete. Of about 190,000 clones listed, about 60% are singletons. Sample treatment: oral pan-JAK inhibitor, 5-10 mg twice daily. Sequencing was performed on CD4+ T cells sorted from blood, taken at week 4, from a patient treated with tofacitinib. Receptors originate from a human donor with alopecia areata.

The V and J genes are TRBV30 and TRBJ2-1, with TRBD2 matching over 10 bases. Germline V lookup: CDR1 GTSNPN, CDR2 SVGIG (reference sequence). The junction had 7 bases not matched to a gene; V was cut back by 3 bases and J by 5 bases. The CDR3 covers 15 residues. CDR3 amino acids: CAWSASGRGDNEQFF. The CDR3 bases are TGTGCCTGGAGCGCCAGCGGGAGGGGGGACAATGAGCAGTTCTTC.

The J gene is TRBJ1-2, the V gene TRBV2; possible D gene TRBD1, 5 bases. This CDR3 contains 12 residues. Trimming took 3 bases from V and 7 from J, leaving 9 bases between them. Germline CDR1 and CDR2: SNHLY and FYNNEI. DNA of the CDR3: TGTGCCAGCAGTGAGAGGGGATTTGGCTACACCTTC. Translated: CASSERGFGYTF.

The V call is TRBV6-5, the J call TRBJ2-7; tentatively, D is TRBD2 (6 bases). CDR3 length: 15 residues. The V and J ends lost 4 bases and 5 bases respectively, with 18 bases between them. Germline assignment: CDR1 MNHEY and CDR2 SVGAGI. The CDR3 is CASSSPLLGGHEQYF. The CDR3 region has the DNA TGTGCCAGCAGTTCACCACTGCTCGGGGGTCACGAGCAGTACTTC.

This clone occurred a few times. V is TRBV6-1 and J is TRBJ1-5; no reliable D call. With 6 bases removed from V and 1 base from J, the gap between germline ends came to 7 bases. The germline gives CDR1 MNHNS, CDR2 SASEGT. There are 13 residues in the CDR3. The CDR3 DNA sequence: TGTGCCAGCAGGAGGGAGAGCAATCAGCCCCAGCATTTT. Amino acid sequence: CASRRESNQPQHF.

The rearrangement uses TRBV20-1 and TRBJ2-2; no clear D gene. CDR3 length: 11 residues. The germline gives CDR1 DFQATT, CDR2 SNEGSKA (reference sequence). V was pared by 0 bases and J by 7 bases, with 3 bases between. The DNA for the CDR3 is TGCAGTGCTAGAGACGGCGGGGAGCTGTTTTTT. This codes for CSARDGGELFF.

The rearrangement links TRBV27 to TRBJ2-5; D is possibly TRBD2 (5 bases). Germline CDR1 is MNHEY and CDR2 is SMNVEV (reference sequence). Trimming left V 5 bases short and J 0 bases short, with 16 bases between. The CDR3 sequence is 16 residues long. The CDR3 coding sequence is TGTGCCAGCAGTGAGCGGCAGGCCTTGTACCAAGAGACCCAGTACTTC. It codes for CASSERQALYQETQYF.

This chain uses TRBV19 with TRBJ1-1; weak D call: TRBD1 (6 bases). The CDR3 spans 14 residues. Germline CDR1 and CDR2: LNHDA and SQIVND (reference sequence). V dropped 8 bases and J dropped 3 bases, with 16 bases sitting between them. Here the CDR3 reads CASAEMGAYTEAFF. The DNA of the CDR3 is TGTGCCAGTGCCGAGATGGGGGCCTACACTGAAGCTTTCTTT.

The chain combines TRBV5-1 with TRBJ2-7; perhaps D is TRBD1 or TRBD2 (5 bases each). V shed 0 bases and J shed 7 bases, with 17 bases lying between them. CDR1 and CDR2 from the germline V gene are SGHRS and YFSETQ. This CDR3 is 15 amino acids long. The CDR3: CASSLEAGTSKEQYF. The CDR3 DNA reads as TGCGCCAGCAGCTTGGAGGCCGGGACCAGTAAGGAGCAGTACTTC. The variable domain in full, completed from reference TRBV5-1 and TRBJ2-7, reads KAGVTQTPRYLIKTRGQQVTLSCSPISGHRSVSWYQQTPGQGLQFLFEYFSETQRNKGNFPGRFSGRQFSNSRSEMNVSTLELGDSALYLCASSLEAGTSKEQYFGPGTRLTVT.

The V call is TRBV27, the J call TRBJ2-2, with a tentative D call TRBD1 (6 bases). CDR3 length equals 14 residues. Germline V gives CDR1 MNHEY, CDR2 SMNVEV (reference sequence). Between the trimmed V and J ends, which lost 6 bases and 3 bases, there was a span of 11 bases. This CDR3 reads CASRPTGDTGELFF. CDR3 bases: TGTGCCAGCAGACCGACAGGTGACACCGGGGAGCTGTTTTTT.

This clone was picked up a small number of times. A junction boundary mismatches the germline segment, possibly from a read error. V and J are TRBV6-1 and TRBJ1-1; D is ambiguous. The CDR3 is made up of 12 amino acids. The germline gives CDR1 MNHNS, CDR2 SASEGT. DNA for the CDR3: TGTGCCAGCCTGGCTTGGAATTTTGAAGTAATCTTT. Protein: CASLAWNFEVIF.

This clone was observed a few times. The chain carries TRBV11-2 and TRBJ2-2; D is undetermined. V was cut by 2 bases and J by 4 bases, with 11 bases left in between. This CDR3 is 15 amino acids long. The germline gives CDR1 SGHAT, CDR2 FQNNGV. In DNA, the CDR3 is TGTGCCAGCAGCTTATTGGGCCTGGGCACCGGGGAGCTGTTTTTT. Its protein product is CASSLLGLGTGELFF.

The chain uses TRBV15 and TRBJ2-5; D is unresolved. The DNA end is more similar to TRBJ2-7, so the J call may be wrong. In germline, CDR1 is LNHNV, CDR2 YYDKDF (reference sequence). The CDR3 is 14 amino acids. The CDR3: CATSRGGGSYEQYF. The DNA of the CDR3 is TGTGCCACCAGCAGAGGGGGTGGGTCCTACGAGCAGTACTTC.

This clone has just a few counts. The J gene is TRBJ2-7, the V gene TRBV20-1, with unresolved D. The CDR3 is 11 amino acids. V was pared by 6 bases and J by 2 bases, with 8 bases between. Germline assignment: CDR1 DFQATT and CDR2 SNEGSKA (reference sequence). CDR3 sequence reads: CSARTTYEQYF. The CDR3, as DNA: TGCAGTGCCAGGACCACCTACGAGCAGTACTTC.

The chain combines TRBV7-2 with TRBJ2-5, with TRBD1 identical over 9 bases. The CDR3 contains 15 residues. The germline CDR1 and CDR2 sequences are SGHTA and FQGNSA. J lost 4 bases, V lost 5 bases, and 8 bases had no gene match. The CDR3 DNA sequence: TGTGCCAGCAGCCCGCCGGGGACAGGGAGAGAGACCCAGTACTTC. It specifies CASSPPGTGRETQYF.

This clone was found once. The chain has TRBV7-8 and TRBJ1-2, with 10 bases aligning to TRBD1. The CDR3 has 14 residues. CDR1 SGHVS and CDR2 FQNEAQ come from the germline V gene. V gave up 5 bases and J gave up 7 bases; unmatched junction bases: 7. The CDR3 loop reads CASSLGQGFGGYTF. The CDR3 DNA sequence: TGTGCCAGCAGCCTGGGACAGGGGTTCGGTGGCTACACCTTC.

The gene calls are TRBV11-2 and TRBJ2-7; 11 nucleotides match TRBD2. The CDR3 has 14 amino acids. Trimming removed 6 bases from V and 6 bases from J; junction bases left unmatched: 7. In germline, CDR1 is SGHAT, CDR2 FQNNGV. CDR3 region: CASRQLAGAGEQYF. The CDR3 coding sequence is TGTGCCAGCAGGCAACTAGCGGGAGCTGGCGAGCAGTACTTC.